A single sample is the source of the 15 T cell receptor beta chains below, sequenced in a study of cytomegalovirus exposure and HLA in healthy donors. Clones were read by immunoSEQ multiplex PCR, and TCRdb kept only the in-frame ones, dropping some. Found here are 250,000 to 300,000 clones, 85% to 90% of them singletons; the top ten hold about 0.36%. Sequenced material: PBMCs. The receptor set was obtained from a woman in her late teens or twenties in good health and CMV-seronegative.

The chain recombines TRBV13 with TRBJ2-1; no definite D call. Trimming took off 5 bases at V and 9 bases at J, with 8 bases between the two ends. Germline V gene lookup returns CDR1 PRHDT and CDR2 FYEKMQ (reference sequence). The length of the CDR3 is 11 residues. The CDR3 protein is CASSPNSEQFF. CDR3 DNA sequence: TGTGCCAGCAGCCCCAACAGTGAGCAGTTCTTC.

This chain joins TRBV6-8 and TRBJ2-1; D unclear. This CDR3 spans 15 amino acids. V was clipped by 4 bases and J by 4 bases, with 14 bases between them. Germline CDR1 reads MNHGY; CDR2 reads SAAAGT. The CDR3 DNA is TGTGCCAGCAGTTGTCGGTCAGGCAAATACAATGAGCAGTTCTTC. It translates to CASSCRSGKYNEQFF.

The chain links TRBV2 to TRBJ1-6; the D is unclear. Per germline, CDR1 SNHLY and CDR2 FYNNEI. V was clipped by 2 bases and J by 4 bases, with 9 bases between them. This CDR3 has 15 residues. As DNA, the CDR3 is TGTGCCAGCAGTGAAAAGAGGCCTTATAATTCACCCCTCCACTTT. It translates to CASSEKRPYNSPLHF. Variable domain in full (rest from reference TRBV2 and TRBJ1-6): EPEVTQTPSHQVTQMGQEVILRCVPISNHLYFYWYRQILGQKVEFLVSFYNNEISEKSEIFDDQFSVERPDGSNFTLKIRSTKLEDSAMYFCASSEKRPYNSPLHFGNGTRLTVT.

This chain joins TRBV9 and TRBJ1-2, with 8 bases identical to TRBD1. CDR1 is SGDLS and CDR2 is YYNGEE in the germline V gene. The V segment lost 0 bases and the J segment 4 bases; nucleotides outside the gene matches: 8. CDR3 length: 16 amino acids. CDR3 coding DNA: TGTGCCAGCAGCGTAGCTATGCTCGGACAGGGCTATGGCTACACCTTC. This translates into CASSVAMLGQGYGYTF.

The rearrangement joins TRBV5-1 to TRBJ2-2, with 7 positions matching TRBD2. The V gene end was trimmed by 3 bases and the J gene end by 3 bases; junction bases not matched to a gene: 8. The CDR3 is 16 residues long. CDR1 and CDR2 (germline): SGHRS, YFSETQ. CDR3 loop: CASSSAGEVDTGELFF. The CDR3 coding sequence is TGCGCCAGCAGCTCCGCGGGGGAGGTGGACACCGGGGAGCTGTTTTTT.

This chain connects TRBV4-3 to TRBJ2-1, with 9 bases lining up with TRBD2. J lost 1 base, V lost 1 base, and 5 bases had no gene match. CDR1 LGHNA and CDR2 YSLEER come from the germline V gene. The CDR3 is made up of 17 amino acids. The CDR3 sequence is CASSQVRGGGSYNEQFF. DNA of the CDR3: TGCGCCAGCAGCCAAGTACGCGGGGGGGGTTCCTACAATGAGCAGTTCTTC.

This chain uses TRBV19 with TRBJ2-1; perhaps TRBD1 as D (7 bases). The ends were cut back, 3 bases at V and 9 bases at J, with 9 bases in the middle. Germline values: CDR1 LNHDA, CDR2 SQIVND (reference sequence). This CDR3 contains 12 residues. CDR3 sequence reads: CASSMQGGEQFF. The DNA for the CDR3 is TGTGCCAGTAGTATGCAGGGGGGTGAGCAGTTCTTC.

The V gene is TRBV5-1, the J gene TRBJ1-3, with TRBD1 matching over 8 bases. The CDR3 sequence is 14 residues long. J gave up 7 bases and V 3 bases, and 6 bases lay outside the gene matches. Germline V gene sequence: CDR1 SGHRS, CDR2 YFSETQ. As DNA, the CDR3 is TGCGCCAGCAGCTCGACAGGGGATGGTAACACCATATATTTT. Translated: CASSSTGDGNTIYF.

V usage is TRBV9 and J usage is TRBJ2-5; 12 bases fit TRBD2. CDR1 SGDLS and CDR2 YYNGEE come from the germline V gene. V dropped 3 bases and J dropped 0; count of bases not matched to a gene: 6. The CDR3 length is 17 residues. The DNA for the CDR3 is TGTGCCAGCAGCGCCAATCTAGCGGGGGGGAACCAAGAGACCCAGTACTTC. Protein product: CASSANLAGGNQETQYF.

The chain couples TRBV7-9 to TRBJ1-1, with 10 bases matching TRBD1. V dropped 4 bases and J dropped 5; count of bases not matched to a gene: 13. The CDR3 covers 17 residues. Germline values: CDR1 SEHNR, CDR2 FQNEAQ (reference sequence). CDR3 bases: TGTGCCAGCAGCTCATTTCGACAGGGGGCAGCAACGACTGAAGCTTTCTTT. Protein product: CASSSFRQGAATTEAFF.

The chain joins TRBV19 to TRBJ2-4; 7 bases agree with TRBD1. With V trimmed by 3 bases and J by 0 bases, 2 bases remained unmatched. The CDR3 is made up of 15 amino acids. The germline V gene has CDR1 LNHDA and CDR2 SQIVND (reference sequence). Here the CDR3 DNA reads TGTGCCAGTAGTATGGCAGGGGGAGCCAAAAACATTCAGTACTTC. Its protein product is CASSMAGGAKNIQYF.

The genes are TRBV6-5 and TRBJ2-3, with 10 bases aligning to TRBD2. With 5 bases clipped from V and 2 bases from J, the junction kept 4 bases outside the gene matches. CDR1 and CDR2 from the germline V gene are MNHEY and SVGAGI. The CDR3 consists of 15 residues. The CDR3 region is CASSLAGDTTDTQYF. CDR3 coding DNA: TGTGCCAGCAGTCTAGCGGGGGACACCACAGATACGCAGTATTTT.

This chain links TRBV29-1 with TRBJ1-1; 10 nucleotides line up with TRBD1. The junction had 12 bases not matched to a gene; V was cut back by 7 bases and J by 4 bases. The CDR3 consists of 15 residues. Germline V gives CDR1 SQVTM, CDR2 ANQGSEA. The CDR3 coding sequence is TGCAGCGCAGGACAGGGGGGACTTAGAGGCACTGAAGCTTTCTTT. Translating gives CSAGQGGLRGTEAFF.

This clone was seen just once. The rearrangement links TRBV7-7 to TRBJ2-3, with D perhaps matching TRBD2 (5 bases). Germline V lookup: CDR1 SSHAT, CDR2 FNYEAQ (reference sequence). The CDR3 totals 13 residues. V gave up 4 bases and J gave up 2 bases, with 7 bases separating them. CDR3 in amino acids: CASSSGNTDTQYF. The CDR3 DNA is TGTGCCAGCAGCTCCGGGAACACAGATACGCAGTATTTT.

The chain combines TRBV9 with TRBJ2-1; 11 bases fit TRBD2. The CDR3 length is 16 residues. From germline, CDR1 is SGDLS and CDR2 YYNGEE. V lost 2 bases, J lost 3 bases, and 4 bases stayed unmatched. In DNA, the CDR3 is TGTGCCAGCAGCGTTCAGACTAGCGGGAACTACAATGAGCAGTTCTTC. Translation: CASSVQTSGNYNEQFF.